Listed here are 23 T cell receptor beta chains from one sample, sequenced in a study of T cell responses to AZD1222 COVID-19 vaccine. The repertoire was sequenced with immunoSEQ multiplex PCR; TCRdb's copy has only in-frame clones and lacks some. The sample consists of about 140,000 clones, almost 95% of them appearing once. Source: peripheral blood, taken 28 days after the second AZD1222 dose. The receptor set was obtained from an adult who received the AZD1222 COVID-19 vaccine.

This clone was observed once. This chain joins TRBV12-3 or TRBV12-4 and TRBJ1-1, with TRBD1 as a possible D gene (6 bases). With 7 bases removed from V and 0 bases from J, the gap between germline ends came to 9 bases. CDR3 length: 13 amino acids. The CDR3 DNA sequence: TGTGCCAGCACAGGGGTCATGAACACTGAAGCTTTCTTT. Protein: CASTGVMNTEAFF.

The J gene is TRBJ2-3, the V gene TRBV28; D not certain. Trimming removed 2 bases at V and 5 bases at J, with 11 bases between. Germline V gives CDR1 MDHEN, CDR2 SYDVKM. The CDR3 sequence is 14 residues long. CDR3 loop: CASSLGRRRDTQYF. CDR3 bases: TGTGCCAGCAGTTTAGGGCGGCGAAGAGATACGCAGTATTTT.

The chain joins TRBV1 to TRBJ2-7; the table calls TRBD1, which could not be checked here. TRBV1 is given as a pseudogene. The CDR3 has 17 residues. This CDR3 is CTSSQDIRVQRGHEQYF. In DNA form, the CDR3 reads TGCACCAGCAGCCAAGATATTCGAGTCCAGAGGGGGCACGAGCAGTACTTC.

V gene TRBV9 combines with J gene TRBJ2-7; D is perhaps TRBD2 (5 bases). Trimming stripped 3 bases from V and 3 bases from J, with 19 bases between. The CDR3 is made up of 16 amino acids. CDR1 and CDR2 from the germline V gene are SGDLS and YYNGEE. In DNA form, the CDR3 reads TGTGCCAGCAGCGCCTACCCGGCTAGCAGAGACTACGAGCAGTACTTC. Translated: CASSAYPASRDYEQYF.

This rearrangement joins TRBV27 to TRBJ2-1; D is possibly TRBD1 or TRBD2 (6 bases each). CDR1 and CDR2 (germline): MNHEY, SMNVEV (reference sequence). Trimming removed 1 base at V and 10 bases at J, with 23 bases between. The CDR3 length is 17 residues. DNA of the CDR3: TGTGCCAGCAGTTTATTTAGGGGGACTCGTTCCGACGACGAGCAGTTCTTC. Residues: CASSLFRGTRSDDEQFF.

The genes are TRBV7-9 and TRBJ1-2; possibly TRBD1 for D (5 bases). The CDR3 runs 12 residues. CDR1 and CDR2 (germline): SEHNR, FQNEAQ (reference sequence). Between the trimmed V and J ends, which lost 3 bases and 13 bases, there was a span of 15 bases. CDR3 coding DNA: TGTGCCAGCAGCTTTCAAGGGACCGAATCCACCTTC. Protein: CASSFQGTESTF.

The gene calls are TRBV27 and TRBJ2-7, with TRBD1 matching over 11 bases. Germline assignment: CDR1 MNHEY and CDR2 SMNVEV (reference sequence). The trim removed 2 bases at V and 7 bases at J, leaving 7 bases unmatched. The CDR3 is 15 residues long. In nucleotides, the CDR3 is TGTGCCAGCAGTTTAATTGGACAGGGGGCGAGGGAGCAGTACTTC. Protein sequence: CASSLIGQGAREQYF.

This rearrangement joins TRBV5-1 to TRBJ2-7, with TRBD1 identical over 10 bases. The ends lost 4 bases at V and 5 bases at J; junction bases unmatched: 6. The CDR3 spans 14 residues. The germline V gene has CDR1 SGHRS and CDR2 YFSETQ. CDR3 DNA: TGCGCCAGCAGCGCCCGGGACAGGGGCAACGAGCAGTACTTC. Translated: CASSARDRGNEQYF.

This clone was seen a single time. This chain connects TRBV7-2 to TRBJ2-7, with 9 bases fitting TRBD2. V lost 3 bases and J lost 0; bases outside the gene matches: 15. This CDR3 contains 19 residues. Germline V gene sequence: CDR1 SGHTA, CDR2 FQGNSA. CDR3: CASSFSGNSGSGGSYEQYF. CDR3 nucleotides: TGTGCCAGCAGCTTCTCCGGGAATAGCGGGAGTGGTGGCTCCTACGAGCAGTACTTC. The whole variable domain, remainder taken from reference TRBV7-2 and TRBJ2-7, is GAGVSQSPSNKVTEKGKDVELRCDPISGHTALYWYRQSLGQGLEFLIYFQGNSAPDKSGLPSDRFSAERTGGSVSTLTIQRTQQEDSAVYLCASSFSGNSGSGGSYEQYFGPGTRLTVT.

This chain joins TRBV15 and TRBJ2-5; no firm D call. This CDR3 comprises 13 residues. CDR1 is LNHNV and CDR2 is YYDKDF in the germline V gene (reference sequence). V was clipped by 1 base and J by 3 bases, with 6 bases between them. The CDR3, as DNA: TGTGCCACCAGCAGAGCTTCCAAAGAGACCCAGTACTTC. Residues: CATSRASKETQYF.

The genes are TRBV28 and TRBJ1-1; D call uncertain. V lost 5 bases and J lost 2, with 9 bases in between. The CDR3 consists of 13 residues. CDR1 and CDR2 (germline): MDHEN, SYDVKM. CDR3 coding DNA: TGTGCCAGCAGTCTCGTCCCTAACACTGAAGCTTTCTTT. Protein: CASSLVPNTEAFF.

The chain joins TRBV7-3 to TRBJ2-1; a weak D match, TRBD2 (6 bases). The CDR3 is 13 residues long. Germline values: CDR1 SGHTA, CDR2 FQGTGA. V was trimmed by 2 bases and J by 9 bases, leaving 11 bases between them. CDR3: CASSLFGSIEQFF. The CDR3 nucleotides read TGTGCCAGCAGCTTATTCGGGAGTATTGAGCAGTTCTTC.

The chain joins TRBV5-1 to TRBJ2-1; 8 positions agree with TRBD1. Trimming took 4 bases from V and 7 from J; bases not matched to a gene: 1. Germline V CDR1 and CDR2: SGHRS, YFSETQ. The CDR3 is 12 residues long. CDR3 loop: CASSRQGNEQFF. The CDR3 bases are TGCGCCAGCAGCAGACAGGGGAATGAGCAGTTCTTC.

The V gene is TRBV6-6, the J gene TRBJ2-7; D is unresolved. CDR1 is MNHNY, CDR2 SVGAGI, per germline (reference sequence). Trimming took 7 bases from V and 2 from J, leaving 15 bases between them. This CDR3 has 14 amino acids. CDR3 DNA sequence: TGTGCCAGCAATCAAGCCCAAGGTCCCTACGAGCAGTACTTC. Amino acids: CASNQAQGPYEQYF.

V and J are TRBV18 and TRBJ2-1, with 10 bases identical to TRBD1. With V trimmed by 0 bases and J by 3 bases, 5 bases remained unmatched. The length of the CDR3 is 17 residues. Germline CDR1 KGHSH, CDR2 LQKENI. For the CDR3, the DNA is TGTGCCAGCTCACCACCGATAGGGACAGGGGACTACAATGAGCAGTTCTTC. Protein sequence: CASSPPIGTGDYNEQFF.

The chain is built from TRBV3-1 (or the pseudogene TRBV3-2) and TRBJ2-1; no reliable D call. The CDR3 covers 13 residues. Germline CDR1 reads LGHDT; CDR2 reads YNNKEL (reference sequence). Trimming removed 1 base from V and 3 bases from J, with 4 bases in between. The CDR3 DNA reads TGTGCCAGCAGCCAAGGGGGCTACAATGAGCAGTTCTTC. Translating it yields CASSQGGYNEQFF.

The genes are TRBV18 and TRBJ2-2, with 13 positions matching TRBD2. Germline lookup yields CDR1 KGHSH and CDR2 LQKENI. V was pared by 4 bases and J by 3 bases, with 5 bases of the junction left unmatched. The CDR3 covers 17 residues. CDR3 bases: TGTGCCAGCTCACAATGGACTAGCGGGGGACACACCGGGGAGCTGTTTTTT. Protein product: CASSQWTSGGHTGELFF.

V and J are TRBV5-8 and TRBJ1-1, with 7 nucleotides matching TRBD1. V shed 4 bases and J 3 bases; nucleotides not matched to a gene: 6. This CDR3 spans 14 amino acids. In germline, CDR1 is SGHTS, CDR2 YDEGEE. The CDR3 loop reads CASSRRDSYTEAFF. CDR3 coding DNA: TGTGCCAGCAGCCGGAGGGACAGCTACACTGAAGCTTTCTTT.

V and J are TRBV28 and TRBJ1-4; D call uncertain. Germline assignment: CDR1 MDHEN and CDR2 SYDVKM. This CDR3 has 12 amino acids. Trimming left V 3 bases short and J 7 bases short, with 6 bases between. CDR3 amino acids: CASSFGVEKLFF. DNA of the CDR3: TGTGCCAGCAGTTTCGGGGTTGAAAAACTGTTTTTT.

The V call is TRBV6-5, the J call TRBJ2-7, with a tentative D call TRBD2 (5 bases). The CDR3 is 14 residues long. Trimming cost V 2 bases and J 0 bases, with 8 bases left between them. Germline V gene sequence: CDR1 MNHEY, CDR2 SVGAGI. The CDR3 loop reads CASSYVDSSYEQYF. The CDR3 DNA follows: TGTGCCAGCAGTTACGTGGACTCCTCCTACGAGCAGTACTTC.

The rearrangement links TRBV28 to TRBJ2-4; 7 bases are shared with TRBD2. This CDR3 is built from 13 residues. Trimming took 3 bases from V and 6 from J; bases not matched to a gene: 2. Germline V gene lookup returns CDR1 MDHEN and CDR2 SYDVKM. Here the CDR3 DNA reads TGTGCCAGCAGTTTGGCTAGCGGAAACATTCAGTACTTC. Translated: CASSLASGNIQYF. Together with reference TRBV28 and TRBJ2-4, the CDR3 gives the full variable domain: DVKVTQSSRYLVKRTGEKVFLECVQDMDHENMFWYRQDPGLGLRLIYFSYDVKMKEKGDIPEGYSVSREKKERFSLILESASTNQTSMYLCASSLASGNIQYFGAGTRLSVL.

The V gene is TRBV11-1, the J gene TRBJ2-7; 12 bases agree with TRBD1. V was pared by 4 bases and J by 4 bases, with 5 bases of the junction left unmatched. Germline CDR1 and CDR2: SGHAT and FQDESV (reference sequence). The CDR3 totals 15 residues. The CDR3, as DNA: TGTGCCAGCAGCTGGGGACAGGGGGCCTTTTACGAGCAGTACTTC. Residues: CASSWGQGAFYEQYF.

This sequence joins TRBV4-1 and TRBJ1-2; D gene ambiguous. Germline V gene sequence: CDR1 MGHRA, CDR2 YSYEKL. The CDR3 consists of 15 residues. The V end was cut by 1 base, the J end by 5 bases, with 14 bases between. The CDR3 region is CASSQGSARGYGYTF. The CDR3 DNA reads TGCGCCAGCAGCCAAGGGTCAGCTAGAGGGTATGGCTACACCTTC.